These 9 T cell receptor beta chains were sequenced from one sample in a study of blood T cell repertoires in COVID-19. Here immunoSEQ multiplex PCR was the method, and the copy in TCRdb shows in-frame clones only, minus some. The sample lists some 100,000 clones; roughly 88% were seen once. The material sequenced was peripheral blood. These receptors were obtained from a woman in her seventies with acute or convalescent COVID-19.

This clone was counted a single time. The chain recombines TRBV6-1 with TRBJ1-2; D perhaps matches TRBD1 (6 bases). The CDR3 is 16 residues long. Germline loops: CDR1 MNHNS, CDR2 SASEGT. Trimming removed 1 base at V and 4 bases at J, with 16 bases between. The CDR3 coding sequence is TGTGCCAGCAGTGAAGTTGGCAGGGGCCCAGCCTATGGCTACACCTTC. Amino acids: CASSEVGRGPAYGYTF.

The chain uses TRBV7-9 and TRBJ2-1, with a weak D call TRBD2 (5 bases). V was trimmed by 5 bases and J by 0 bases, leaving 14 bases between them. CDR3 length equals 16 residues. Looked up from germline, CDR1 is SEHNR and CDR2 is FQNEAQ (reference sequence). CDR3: CASSPKRRHSYNEQFF. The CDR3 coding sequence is TGTGCCAGCAGCCCCAAGCGGAGACACTCCTACAATGAGCAGTTCTTC.

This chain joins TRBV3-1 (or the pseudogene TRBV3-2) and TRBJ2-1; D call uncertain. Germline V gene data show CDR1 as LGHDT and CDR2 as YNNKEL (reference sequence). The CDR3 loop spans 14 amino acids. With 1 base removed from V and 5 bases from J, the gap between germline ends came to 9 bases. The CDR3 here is CASSQGNMHNEQFF. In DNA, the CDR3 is TGTGCCAGCAGCCAAGGCAACATGCACAATGAGCAGTTCTTC.

CDR3 amino acids: CAWRDTGAQGEAFF. The DNA of the CDR3 is TGTGCCTGGAGGGATACAGGGGCCCAAGGTGAAGCTTTCTTT. The chain has TRBV30 and TRBJ1-1, with TRBD1 matching over 7 bases. CDR3 length equals 14 residues. Per germline, CDR1 GTSNPN and CDR2 SVGIG (reference sequence). V lost 3 bases to trimming and J lost 7 bases; unmatched junction nucleotides: 11. Together with reference TRBV30 and TRBJ1-1, the CDR3 gives the full variable domain: SQTIHQWPATLVQPVGSPLSLECTVEGTSNPNLYWYRQAAGRGLQLLFYSVGIGQISSEVPQNLSASRPQDRQFILSSKKLLLSDSGFYLCAWRDTGAQGEAFFGQGTRLTVV.

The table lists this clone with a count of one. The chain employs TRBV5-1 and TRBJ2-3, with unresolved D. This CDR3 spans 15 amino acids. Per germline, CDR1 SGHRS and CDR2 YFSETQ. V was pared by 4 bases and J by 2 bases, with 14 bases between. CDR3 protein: CASSPQQTSTDTQYF. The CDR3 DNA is TGCGCCAGCAGCCCCCAGCAGACTTCCACAGATACGCAGTATTTT.

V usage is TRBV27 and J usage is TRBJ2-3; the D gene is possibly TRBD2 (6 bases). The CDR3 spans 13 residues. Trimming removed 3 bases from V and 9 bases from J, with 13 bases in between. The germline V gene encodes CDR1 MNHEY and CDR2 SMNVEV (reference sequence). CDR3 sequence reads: CASSFLRGETQYF. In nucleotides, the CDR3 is TGTGCCAGCAGTTTCCTCCGCGGGGAGACGCAGTATTTT.

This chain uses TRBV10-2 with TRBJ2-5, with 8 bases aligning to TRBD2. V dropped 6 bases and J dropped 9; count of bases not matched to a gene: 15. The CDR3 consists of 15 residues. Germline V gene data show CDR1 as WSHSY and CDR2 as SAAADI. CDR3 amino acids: CASSFGLADLSAQYF. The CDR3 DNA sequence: TGCGCCAGCAGCTTCGGACTAGCTGACCTATCGGCCCAGTACTTC.

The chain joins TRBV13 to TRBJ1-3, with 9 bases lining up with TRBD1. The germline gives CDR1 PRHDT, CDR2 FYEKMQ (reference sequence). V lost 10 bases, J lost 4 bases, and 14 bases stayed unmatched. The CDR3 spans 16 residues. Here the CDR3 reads CANQYRGRVKGNTIYF. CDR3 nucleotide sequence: TGTGCCAACCAATACAGGGGGCGCGTAAAAGGAAACACCATATATTTT.

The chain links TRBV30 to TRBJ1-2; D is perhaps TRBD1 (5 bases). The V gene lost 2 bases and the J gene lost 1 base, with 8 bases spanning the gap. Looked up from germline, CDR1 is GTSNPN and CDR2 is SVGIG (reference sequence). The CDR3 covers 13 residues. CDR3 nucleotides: TGTGCCTGGAGTTGGCAGGGTAACTATGGCTACACCTTC. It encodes CAWSWQGNYGYTF.